The rows below give T cell receptor beta chains drawn from one sample of a study of blood T cell repertoires in COVID-19. The protocol was immunoSEQ multiplex PCR, while the TCRdb copy is restricted to in-frame clones and leaves out a portion. The sample gives tens of thousands of clones, roughly 85% of which show up once; 6.5% to 8.5% is in the top ten. Source material: peripheral blood. These receptors were collected from a man aged 30 to 45 with acute or convalescent COVID-19. CDR3s include the opening cysteine and the closing phenylalanine or tryptophan. Each record gives: V gene, D gene, clone size, J gene, CDR3 DNA, CDR3 protein. D genes are given only for firm matches. A clone size is listed for some rows: how often the clone was seen (once, few, many), or a class if it is expanded.

>TRBV7-9|TRBD2|NA|TRBJ2-7
TGTGCCAGCAGCCCGAGCGGGACCTCCTACGAGCAGTACTTC
CASSPSGTSYEQYF
>TRBV4-1|NA|NA|TRBJ1-3
TGCGCCAGCAGCCAACCCAGGCGCTCTGGAAACACCATATATTTT
CASSQPRRSGNTIYF
>TRBV6-1|NA|NA|TRBJ1-2
TGTGCCAGCAGTGATCGGGGAGGGGCGGAGGGCTACACCTTC
CASSDRGGAEGYTF
>TRBV28|NA|NA|TRBJ2-4
TGTGCCAGCAGTCCCAACTTGCTGTTTCGGGGAGGTGAAAAAAACATTCAGTACTTC
CASSPNLLFRGGEKNIQYF
>TRBV28|NA|NA|TRBJ1-2
TGTGCCAGCAGTTTATGGAGGGAAGGCTACACCTTC
CASSLWREGYTF
>TRBV27|NA|NA|TRBJ2-7
TGTGCCAGCAGCCATGTCGGGGGAGCCTACGAGCAGTACTTC
CASSHVGGAYEQYF
>TRBV5-1|TRBD2|few|TRBJ2-7
TGCGCCAGCCACCCCGGGACTAGCGGCTACGAGCAGTACTTC
CASHPGTSGYEQYF
>TRBV28|NA|NA|TRBJ2-5
TGTGCCAGCAGACTAGGGGGACAAGAGACCCAGTACTTC
CASRLGGQETQYF
>TRBV27|NA|NA|TRBJ1-1
TGTGCCAGCAGTCCGCCAGGGACACAGAACACTGAAGCTTTCTTT
CASSPPGTQNTEAFF
>TRBV28|NA|NA|TRBJ2-7
TGTGCCAGCAGTTTTAACAGGGACTACGAGCAGTACTTC
CASSFNRDYEQYF
>TRBV13|NA|NA|TRBJ2-5
TGTGCCAGCAGCCTTTCTTACGTGCTCAGCGGAGAGACCCAGTACTTC
CASSLSYVLSGETQYF
>TRBV10-3|TRBD2|NA|TRBJ2-1
TGTGCCATCCGGGAGGGCTCCTACAATGAGCAGTTCTTC
CAIREGSYNEQFF
>TRBV6-4|NA|NA|TRBJ2-1
TGTGCCAGCGGCCGGGACTCGAGCTCCTACAATGAGCAGTTCTTC
CASGRDSSSYNEQFF
>TRBV4-1|NA|NA|TRBJ2-2
TGCGCCAGCAGCCAAGATGTAGGGGGAGGGCCAATCGGGGAGCTGTTTTTT
CASSQDVGGGPIGELFF
>TRBV7-9|TRBD1|NA|TRBJ2-7
TGTGCCAGCAGCAAGCCGGGACAGGGGATATACGAGCAGTACTTC
CASSKPGQGIYEQYF
>TRBV28|TRBD1|NA|TRBJ1-1
TGTGCCATCCTACAGGGGGCGCGAACTGAAGCTTTCTTT
CAILQGARTEAFF
>TRBV12-3/TRBV12-4|TRBD1|NA|TRBJ2-7
TGTGCCAGCAGTCCACAGGGGTACGAGCAGTACTTC
CASSPQGYEQYF
>TRBV7-9|NA|NA|TRBJ2-2
TGTGCCAGCAGTTCTCCCACAGGGATAACCGGGGAGCTGTTTTTT
CASSSPTGITGELFF
>TRBV10-2|TRBD2|NA|TRBJ2-3
TGCGCCAGCAGAGCCGGGGAGGGGTTTCTGGATACGCAGTATTTT
CASRAGEGFLDTQYF
>TRBV2|NA|NA|TRBJ2-7
TGTGCCAGCACCCCCGGCCAGGGATCCTACGAGCAGTACTTC
CASTPGQGSYEQYF
>TRBV5-1|TRBD1|NA|TRBJ1-1
TGCGCCAGCAGCTTGCATCAGGGGGCCGGCACTGAAGCTTTCTTT
CASSLHQGAGTEAFF